These 30 T cell receptor beta chains came from one sample sequenced in a study of blood T cell repertoires in COVID-19. Sequencing used immunoSEQ multiplex PCR; TCRdb keeps in-frame clones, though not all of them. Altogether 200,000 to 250,000 clones are present, about 85% being singletons, with the ten largest covering more than 10%. What was sequenced was PBMCs or T cells enriched from blood (not recorded which). The source of these receptors is a man aged 30-40 years who had recovered from COVID-19.

This sequence joins TRBV10-1 and TRBJ1-4; 7 bases line up with TRBD1. V dropped 6 bases and J dropped 8; count of bases not matched to a gene: 9. Germline V CDR1 and CDR2: WNHNN, SYGVQD (reference sequence). This CDR3 is 14 amino acids long. The CDR3: CASRHPEQGEKLFF. CDR3 DNA sequence: TGCGCCAGCAGGCATCCGGAACAGGGGGAAAAACTGTTTTTT.

The V call is TRBV4-3, the J call TRBJ1-2; 9 bases agree with TRBD1. This CDR3 has 16 residues. V was clipped by 1 base and J by 5 bases; unmatched bases: 8. Germline CDR1 reads LGHNA; CDR2 reads YSLEER. The CDR3 nucleotides are TGCGCCAGCAGCCAAGCCGGGACAGGGCTGGAGTATGGCTACACCTTC. Its protein product is CASSQAGTGLEYGYTF.

The V call is TRBV5-1, the J call TRBJ2-7; 10 nucleotides align to TRBD1. CDR1 and CDR2 (germline): SGHRS, YFSETQ. J gave up 2 bases and V 2 bases, and 4 bases lay outside the gene matches. The CDR3 extends over 15 amino acids. This CDR3 reads CASSLRQGAAYEQYF. The CDR3 DNA follows: TGCGCCAGCAGCTTACGACAGGGGGCAGCCTACGAGCAGTACTTC.

This clone was seen a single time. This rearrangement joins TRBV3-1 (or the pseudogene TRBV3-2) to TRBJ1-1, with D perhaps matching TRBD1 (6 bases). This CDR3 region has 16 residues. CDR1 LGHDT and CDR2 YNNKEL come from the germline V gene (reference sequence). V lost 1 base and J 4 bases, leaving 16 bases between the germline ends. CDR3 residues: CASSQGGGRGGTEAFF. DNA of the CDR3: TGTGCCAGCAGCCAAGGTGGGGGACGAGGGGGCACTGAAGCTTTCTTT.

The genes are TRBV29-1 and TRBJ1-2; 7 nucleotides align to TRBD1. The CDR3 is 14 amino acids. Germline V CDR1 and CDR2: SQVTM, ANQGSEA. J lost 4 bases, V lost 8 bases, and 13 bases had no gene match. CDR3 region: CSTKNRGGLYGYTF. In DNA, the CDR3 is TGCAGCACCAAGAACAGGGGCGGGCTCTATGGCTACACCTTC.

This chain joins TRBV27 and TRBJ1-2; possibly TRBD1 for D (5 bases). CDR1 MNHEY and CDR2 SMNVEV come from the germline V gene (reference sequence). This CDR3 is built from 16 residues. The V end lost 4 bases, the J end lost 2 bases, and 17 bases lay between the germline ends. The CDR3 loop reads CASSSSKGERNYGYTF. CDR3 bases: TGTGCCAGCAGTTCATCTAAAGGGGAACGAAACTATGGCTACACCTTC.

V is TRBV5-8 and J is TRBJ2-7; TRBD2 is a possible D gene (6 bases). There are 14 residues in the CDR3. V was cut by 4 bases and J by 5 bases, with 16 bases left in between. CDR1 and CDR2 from the germline V gene are SGHTS and YDEGEE. The CDR3 loop is CASSPTGGAHEQYF. The CDR3 nucleotides read TGTGCCAGCAGCCCCACCGGAGGGGCTCACGAGCAGTACTTC.

This chain links TRBV5-4 with TRBJ2-3, with unresolved D. V gave up 4 bases and J gave up 0 bases, with 9 bases separating them. CDR1 and CDR2 from the germline V gene are SGHNT and YYREEE (reference sequence). The CDR3 spans 14 residues. CDR3: CASSPPRSTDTQYF. CDR3 in DNA: TGTGCCAGCAGCCCGCCTAGAAGCACAGATACGCAGTATTTT.

V is TRBV19 and J is TRBJ1-2; 7 nucleotides line up with TRBD1. Trimming removed 4 bases from V and 4 bases from J; junction bases left unmatched: 12. Germline CDR1 is LNHDA and CDR2 is SQIVND (reference sequence). CDR3 length: 16 amino acids. In nucleotides, the CDR3 is TGTGCCAGTAGTACCCGGGACAGCAGGAAACTCTATGGCTACACCTTC. It specifies CASSTRDSRKLYGYTF. Full variable domain (rest looked up from reference TRBV19 and TRBJ1-2): DGGITQSPKYLFRKEGQNVTLSCEQNLNHDAMYWYRQDPGQGLRLIYYSQIVNDFQKGDIAEGYSVSREKKESFPLTVTSAQKNPTAFYLCASSTRDSRKLYGYTFGSGTRLTVV.

The chain employs TRBV2 and TRBJ1-1, with 8 bases identical to TRBD1. The ends lost 6 bases at V and 13 bases at J; junction bases unmatched: 7. Germline V gene lookup returns CDR1 SNHLY and CDR2 FYNNEI. The CDR3 is 11 amino acids. CDR3 DNA sequence: TGTGCCAGCAGGAACCAGGGGGCCGGTTTCTTT. Translation: CASRNQGAGFF.

This chain links TRBV19 with TRBJ1-1; D gene ambiguous. This CDR3 is 13 amino acids long. Germline CDR1 and CDR2: LNHDA and SQIVND (reference sequence). V was shortened by 3 bases and J by 8 bases, with 13 bases between the two germline ends. The CDR3 sequence: CASSIIGGEEAFF. As DNA, the CDR3 is TGTGCCAGTAGTATTATTGGAGGAGAAGAAGCTTTCTTT.

The chain is built from TRBV7-9 and TRBJ2-1, with 13 bases that match TRBD2. V shed 1 base, J shed 5 bases, and the junction held 8 bases outside the gene matches. Germline V lookup: CDR1 SEHNR, CDR2 FQNEAQ (reference sequence). The CDR3 is made up of 18 amino acids. The CDR3 nucleotides read TGTGCCAGCAGCTTAGGACTAGCGGGAGGTATTTACAACAATGAGCAGTTCTTC. Amino acids: CASSLGLAGGIYNNEQFF. Filled out from reference TRBV7-9 and TRBJ2-1, the complete variable domain reads DTGVSQNPRHKITKRGQNVTFRCDPISEHNRLYWYRQTLGQGPEFLTYFQNEAQLEKSRLLSDRFSAERPKGSFSTLEIQRTEQGDSAMYLCASSLGLAGGIYNNEQFFGPGTRLTVL.

The V and J genes are TRBV18 and TRBJ1-1; 7 nucleotides match TRBD1. The CDR3 has 16 amino acids. The germline gives CDR1 KGHSH, CDR2 LQKENI. After removal of 4 bases from V and 0 bases from J, the junction contained 8 bases not matched to a gene. The CDR3 loop reads CASSQGQQTMNTEAFF. In DNA form, the CDR3 reads TGTGCCAGCTCACAGGGACAGCAAACAATGAACACTGAAGCTTTCTTT. Combining the CDR3 with reference TRBV18 and TRBJ1-1 gives the whole variable domain NAGVMQNPRHLVRRRGQEARLRCSPMKGHSHVYWYRQLPEEGLKFMVYLQKENIIDESGMPKERFSAEFPKEGPSILRIQQVVRGDSAAYFCASSQGQQTMNTEAFFGQGTRLTVV.

Of note for this clone: The likely explanation is a read error, given a far larger clone one base away. This chain uses TRBV6-4 with TRBJ2-3; D is perhaps TRBD2 (7 bases). This CDR3 comprises 15 residues. Germline V lookup: CDR1 MRHNA, CDR2 SNTAGT. Trimming left V 0 bases short and J 1 base short, with 8 bases between. The CDR3 region is CASSDSGGGTDTQYF. CDR3 in DNA: TGTGCCAGCAGTGACTCAGGGGGGGGCACAGATACGCAGTATTTT.

V and J are TRBV18 and TRBJ1-2; a weak D match, TRBD1 (6 bases). The germline CDR1 and CDR2 sequences are KGHSH and LQKENI. Between the trimmed V and J ends, which lost 3 bases and 7 bases, there was a span of 18 bases. This CDR3 region has 15 residues. In DNA, the CDR3 is TGTGCCAGCTCACCCAAAAACCAGGGGATAAGTGGCTACACCTTC. Protein product: CASSPKNQGISGYTF.

The chain uses TRBV7-9 and TRBJ1-1; D unclear. Looked up from germline, CDR1 is SEHNR and CDR2 is FQNEAQ (reference sequence). Deletions cut 3 bases from V and 6 bases from J, with 14 bases between. CDR3 length: 14 amino acids. CDR3 amino acids: CASSLEGLGPEAFF. The CDR3 coding sequence is TGTGCCAGCAGCTTGGAGGGTTTAGGGCCTGAAGCTTTCTTT.

V usage is TRBV24-1 and J usage is TRBJ2-7; 8 positions match TRBD2. CDR1 KGHDR and CDR2 SFDVKD come from the germline V gene. The CDR3 spans 16 residues. V shed 4 bases and J 3 bases; nucleotides not matched to a gene: 10. CDR3 nucleotides: TGTGCCACCAGTGACTATACTAGCGGAGGCGTCTACGAGCAGTACTTC. Residues: CATSDYTSGGVYEQYF.

The chain uses TRBV10-2 and TRBJ2-4, with TRBD1 matching over 7 bases. This CDR3 has 13 residues. V trimming: 2 bases; J trimming: 13 bases; junction bases outside the gene matches: 8. Per the germline V gene, CDR1 is WSHSY and CDR2 is SAAADI. The CDR3 protein is CASSEGQETVQYF. In DNA, the CDR3 is TGCGCCAGCAGTGAGGGACAGGAGACCGTACAGTACTTC.

The rearrangement links TRBV21-1 to TRBJ1-6; no check of the table's D call, TRBD1, against the DNA was made. TRBV21-1 is recorded as a pseudogene. This CDR3 is built from 20 residues. CDR3 sequence (DNA): TGTGCCAGCAGCCTGCGGACAGGGGGGCTTGGTGGTGTATGGGATTCACCCCTCCACTTT. This translates into CASSLRTGGLGGVWDSPLHF.

The chain recombines TRBV7-2 with TRBJ2-3; 16 bases fit TRBD2. In germline, CDR1 is SGHTA, CDR2 FQGNSA. The V and J ends lost 6 bases and 4 bases, in that order; junction bases with no gene match: 10. This CDR3 has 18 residues. CDR3 sequence: CASRQPGLAGGPPDTQYF. In nucleotides, the CDR3 is TGTGCCAGCAGACAACCGGGACTAGCGGGGGGGCCTCCAGATACGCAGTATTTT.

This clone appeared a single time. The rearrangement uses TRBV5-1 and TRBJ2-1, with 11 bases matching TRBD2. There are 16 residues in the CDR3. V was pared by 4 bases and J by 3 bases, with 6 bases of the junction left unmatched. Germline CDR1 reads SGHRS; CDR2 reads YFSETQ. CDR3 DNA: TGCGCCAGCAGCCCGGGACTAGCGGAGGACTACAATGAGCAGTTCTTC. Translation gives CASSPGLAEDYNEQFF.

The V call is TRBV6-5, the J call TRBJ1-5, with 9 bases that match TRBD1. V was clipped by 6 bases and J by 7 bases; unmatched bases: 10. The germline V gene encodes CDR1 MNHEY and CDR2 SVGAGI. CDR3 size: 15 residues. CDR3 region: CASSPRGQGLQPQHF. Written as DNA, the CDR3 is TGTGCCAGCAGCCCCCGGGGACAGGGTTTACAGCCCCAGCATTTT.

The rearrangement joins TRBV4-1 to TRBJ2-5; 12 nucleotides align to TRBD2. The CDR3 sequence is 18 residues long. The germline CDR1 and CDR2 sequences are MGHRA and YSYEKL. J lost 2 bases, V lost 0 bases, and 7 bases had no gene match. The CDR3 loop is CASSQDVSLAGGQETQYF. CDR3 bases: TGCGCCAGCAGCCAAGACGTATCTCTAGCGGGGGGGCAAGAGACCCAGTACTTC.

The rearrangement links TRBV25-1 to TRBJ2-7, with TRBD2 as a possible D gene (6 bases). The CDR3 spans 14 residues. Germline V lookup: CDR1 MGHDK, CDR2 SYGVNS. V lost 8 bases to trimming and J lost 4 bases, with 18 bases between them. CDR3 amino acids: CASASGGSVYEQYF. In nucleotides, the CDR3 is TGTGCCAGCGCATCTGGGGGGAGTGTATACGAGCAGTACTTC.

The gene calls are TRBV18 and TRBJ2-1; D might be TRBD2 (7 bases). V lost 6 bases and J 6 bases, leaving 18 bases between the germline ends. From germline, CDR1 is KGHSH and CDR2 LQKENI. The CDR3 sequence is 15 residues long. The CDR3 DNA sequence: TGTGCCAGCTCCCGCGATTTGGGGGGGCGCAATGAGCAGTTCTTC. Protein: CASSRDLGGRNEQFF. Complete variable domain (other parts from reference TRBV18 and TRBJ2-1): NAGVMQNPRHLVRRRGQEARLRCSPMKGHSHVYWYRQLPEEGLKFMVYLQKENIIDESGMPKERFSAEFPKEGPSILRIQQVVRGDSAAYFCASSRDLGGRNEQFFGPGTRLTVL.

The chain employs TRBV7-9 and TRBJ2-5; D remains ambiguous. Germline CDR1 reads SEHNR; CDR2 reads FQNEAQ (reference sequence). Trimming took off 4 bases at V and 6 bases at J, with 6 bases between the two ends. The CDR3 extends over 11 amino acids. CDR3 nucleotides: TGTGCCAGCAGCTCCGCGAAGACCCAGTACTTC. Its protein is CASSSAKTQYF.

V gene TRBV27 combines with J gene TRBJ1-1; weak D call: TRBD1 (5 bases). Germline V gene sequence: CDR1 MNHEY, CDR2 SMNVEV (reference sequence). Trimming removed 5 bases at V and 4 bases at J, with 17 bases between. The CDR3 consists of 15 residues. CDR3 DNA sequence: TGTGCCAGCAGTCCCGGGGGGAGGTGGAGCACTGAAGCTTTCTTT. Its translation: CASSPGGRWSTEAFF.

This clone has more than one count but fewer than ten. V usage is TRBV18 and J usage is TRBJ1-5; 8 nucleotides agree with TRBD1. The CDR3 runs 15 residues. The germline V gene encodes CDR1 KGHSH and CDR2 LQKENI. V shed 3 bases and J 0 bases; nucleotides not matched to a gene: 1. In nucleotides, the CDR3 is TGTGCCAGCTCACCGACAGGGGATAGCAATCAGCCCCAGCATTTT. Translation gives CASSPTGDSNQPQHF.

The chain couples TRBV10-3 to TRBJ2-7; D might be TRBD2 (6 bases). Germline CDR1 reads ENHRY; CDR2 reads SYGVKD. The CDR3 spans 14 residues. The ends were cut back, 5 bases at V and 2 bases at J, with 13 bases in the middle. The CDR3 region is CAISRGTDTYEQYF. The CDR3 nucleotides are TGTGCCATCAGTCGTGGGACTGATACCTACGAGCAGTACTTC.

The chain couples TRBV5-1 to TRBJ2-5; 11 positions match TRBD2. V trimming: 4 bases; J trimming: 4 bases; junction bases outside the gene matches: 3. Germline V CDR1 and CDR2: SGHRS, YFSETQ. The CDR3 extends over 14 amino acids. The CDR3 nucleotides read TGCGCCAGCAGCGGCGGGACTAGCGGAGAGACCCAGTACTTC. This gives the protein CASSGGTSGETQYF.